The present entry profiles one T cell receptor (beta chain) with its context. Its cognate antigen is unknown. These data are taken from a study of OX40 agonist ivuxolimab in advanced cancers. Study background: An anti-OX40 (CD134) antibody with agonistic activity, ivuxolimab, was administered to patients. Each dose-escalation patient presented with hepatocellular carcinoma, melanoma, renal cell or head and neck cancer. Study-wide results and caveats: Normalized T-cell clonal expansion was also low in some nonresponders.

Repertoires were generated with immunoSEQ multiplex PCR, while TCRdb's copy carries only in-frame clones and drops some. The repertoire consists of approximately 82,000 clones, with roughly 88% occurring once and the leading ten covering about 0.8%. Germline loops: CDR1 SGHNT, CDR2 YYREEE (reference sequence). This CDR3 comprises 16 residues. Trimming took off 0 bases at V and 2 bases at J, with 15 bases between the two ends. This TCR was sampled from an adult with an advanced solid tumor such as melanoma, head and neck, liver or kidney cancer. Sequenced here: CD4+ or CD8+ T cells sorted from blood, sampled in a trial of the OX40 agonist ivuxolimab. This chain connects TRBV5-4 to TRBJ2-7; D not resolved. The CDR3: CASSLGTTVGPYEQYF. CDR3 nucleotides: TGTGCCAGCAGCTTGGGTACCACAGTAGGACCCTACGAGCAGTACTTC.